This T cell receptor beta chain was captured by sequencing in a study of tumor and adjacent non-tumor tissue in lung cancer. Study-level background: Histology: about a dozen adenocarcinoma, a couple of squamous cell carcinoma, 1 small cell lung cancer. General observations from the study: In normal lung, the top 100 clones were significantly more dominant than in tumor.

Three rounds of nested PCR, following a modified ARM-PCR protocol, produced the TCRbeta library. TCRdb re-called the multiplex PCR reads through MiXCR, storing one row per CDR3 protein. The repertoire has 100,000 to 150,000 distinct CDR3 sequences, 55% to 75% of them found once; the top ten carry about 13%. Remarks on this clonotype: No antigen is known for it.

This sample's RNA came from whole unsorted tissue. The sequence came from a man younger than 45 with non-small cell lung cancer. The sample consisted of lung tumor tissue.

In DNA form, the CDR3 reads TGTGCCAGCAGTTTGGTGGGAGGGGGCTGGTTCTTC. This encodes CASSLVGGGWFF. The genes are TRBV27 and TRBJ2-1, with D perhaps matching TRBD1 or TRBD2 (7 bases each). Looked up from germline, CDR1 is MNHEY and CDR2 is SMNVEV (reference sequence). V was pared by 3 bases and J by 15 bases, with 15 bases between. CDR3 length: 12 residues.